This T cell receptor (beta chain) was recovered during a study of blood T cells in healthy people across ages. This clonotype has more than one count but fewer than ten. Antigen specificity is unknown. A second PCR of 7 to 11 cycles used a sample-barcoded 5' primer and a J-beta primer mix. One entry per CDR3 protein results from TCRdb running MiXCR on the 5' RACE reads. The sample records 800,000 to 1,300,000 distinct CDR3 sequences, 20% to 25% being singletons. General study findings and limits: Age brought a roughly linear fall in TCR beta diversity measured per million T cells.

V lost 2 bases and J lost 1, with 8 bases in between. Per the germline V gene, CDR1 is MNHEY and CDR2 is SVGAGI. This CDR3 region has 14 residues. This same sample was also taken into another study, of T cells of mothers and their children.

The source material was blood. The receptor was isolated from a girl under 10 years old in good health. The rearrangement joins TRBV6-5 to TRBJ2-5; D unclear. CDR3 in DNA: TGTGCCAGCAGTTACGTACCGCTCCAAGAGACCCAGTACTTC. Its translation: CASSYVPLQETQYF.